Presented here are 10 T cell receptor beta chains from one specimen sequenced in a study of early stage breast cancer tumors (dated by TCRdb to 2016 to 2017). Library construction relied on the immunoSEQ multiplex PCR assay. In its TCRdb copy, this immuneACCESS table keeps in-frame sequences only and misses some clones. Where compared with another copy, unresolved V genes explain less than half of these, and the others have no known cause. Present in this sample are roughly 10,000 clones, about 81% of which were seen just once. The ten top clones hold approximately 15% of the sample. Sequencing was done on a sample of breast tumor tissue. The receptor source for this set is a person aged 70 to 79 with breast cancer.

The CDR3 here is CASRTGSSYEQYF. The CDR3 DNA reads as TGTGCCAGCAGGACAGGGAGCTCCTACGAGCAGTACTTC. This chain links TRBV28 with TRBJ2-7, with 7 bases aligning to TRBD1. Unmatched junction bases numbered 2, after V lost 6 bases and J lost 0 bases. Looked up from germline, CDR1 is MDHEN and CDR2 is SYDVKM. There are 13 residues in the CDR3.

This clone showed up just once. The chain employs TRBV27 and TRBJ2-7, with TRBD2 as a possible D gene (5 bases). V was clipped by 5 bases and J by 6 bases, with 20 bases between them. CDR1 is MNHEY, CDR2 SMNVEV, per germline (reference sequence). The CDR3 is made up of 15 amino acids. In DNA form, the CDR3 reads TGTGCCAGCAGTCTAGCCGTGGGTACATCAGGCGAGCAGTACTTC. Its translation is CASSLAVGTSGEQYF.

In this sample, this clone turned up a few times. V usage is TRBV27 and J usage is TRBJ2-7; 7 bases agree with TRBD1. This CDR3 is built from 14 residues. J lost 0 bases, V lost 8 bases, and 7 bases had no gene match. Germline-derived CDR1 and CDR2 are MNHEY and SMNVEV (reference sequence). CDR3 DNA: TGTGCCAGCGGGGTGGACAGGAACTCCTACGAGCAGTACTTC. Protein: CASGVDRNSYEQYF.

The genes are TRBV5-1 and TRBJ2-5; TRBD1 matches 9 bases. V lost 4 bases to trimming and J lost 0 bases; unmatched junction nucleotides: 7. The CDR3 covers 16 residues. From germline, CDR1 is SGHRS and CDR2 YFSETQ. In DNA, the CDR3 is TGCGCCAGCAGCCTTACAGGGGGCTTGCACCAAGAGACCCAGTACTTC. Encoded protein: CASSLTGGLHQETQYF. Complete variable domain (other parts from reference TRBV5-1 and TRBJ2-5): KAGVTQTPRYLIKTRGQQVTLSCSPISGHRSVSWYQQTPGQGLQFLFEYFSETQRNKGNFPGRFSGRQFSNSRSEMNVSTLELGDSALYLCASSLTGGLHQETQYFGPGTRLLVL.

A few counts support this clone. The J gene is TRBJ1-6, the V gene TRBV6-5; 7 nucleotides align to TRBD1. V trimming: 6 bases; J trimming: 9 bases; junction bases outside the gene matches: 5. From germline, CDR1 is MNHEY and CDR2 SVGAGI. CDR3 size: 13 residues. The DNA of the CDR3 is TGTGCCAGCAGACAGGGGTGGGGTTCACCCCTCCACTTT. It is translated as CASRQGWGSPLHF.

This clone is categorized as medium-sized (0.01 to 0.1%). The gene calls are TRBV27 and TRBJ2-1, with D uncertain. Trimming removed 7 bases at V and 3 bases at J, with 7 bases between. The CDR3 has 12 residues. The V gene's germline CDR1 is MNHEY and CDR2 SMNVEV (reference sequence). This chain's CDR3 is CASIAGYNEQFF. CDR3 coding DNA: TGTGCCAGCATTGCAGGCTACAATGAGCAGTTCTTC.

The V gene is TRBV11-2, the J gene TRBJ2-1, with D perhaps TRBD1 (5 bases). Germline loops: CDR1 SGHAT, CDR2 FQNNGV. The CDR3 has 15 amino acids. Trimming removed 5 bases from V and 2 bases from J, with 13 bases in between. For the CDR3, the DNA is TGTGCCAGCAGCCCATCAGTGGGGCCCTACAATGAGCAGTTCTTC. Its translation: CASSPSVGPYNEQFF.

The chain links TRBV6-6 to TRBJ1-1, with D tentatively TRBD1 (5 bases). The CDR3 consists of 14 residues. Germline V lookup: CDR1 MNHNY, CDR2 SVGAGI (reference sequence). The V gene lost 2 bases and the J gene lost 1 base, with 8 bases spanning the gap. CDR3 in DNA: TGTGCCAGCAGTTACCAGGGTTCGAACACTGAAGCTTTCTTT. Translation gives CASSYQGSNTEAFF.

The chain is built from TRBV9 and TRBJ2-7, with no clear D. In germline, CDR1 is SGDLS, CDR2 YYNGEE. V lost 0 bases, J lost 2 bases, and 12 bases lay in between. The length of the CDR3 is 15 residues. The CDR3: CASSVEAASTYEQYF. DNA of the CDR3: TGTGCCAGCAGCGTAGAGGCGGCGTCTACCTACGAGCAGTACTTC.

The chain is built from TRBV9 and TRBJ1-1; D gene unclear. CDR3 length: 16 amino acids. The V and J ends lost 0 bases and 3 bases respectively, with 15 bases between them. CDR1 is SGDLS, CDR2 YYNGEE, per germline. The CDR3 loop is CASSVGGEGRDTEAFF. DNA of the CDR3: TGTGCCAGCAGCGTAGGAGGAGAGGGCCGGGACACTGAAGCTTTCTTT.